The rows below give T cell receptor beta chains drawn from one sample of a study of sequential checkpoint blockade in melanoma. Sequencing used immunoSEQ multiplex PCR; TCRdb keeps in-frame clones, though not all of them. The sample has around 20,000 clones; 50% to 65% are singletons. The sample here was CD8+ T cells sorted from blood (inferred from file names), taken from a patient given nivolumab and ipilimumab in sequence. Every receptor here comes from a human donor with melanoma. Each CDR3 is given with its conserved first and last residue. Each record gives: D gene, V gene, CDR3 length, J gene, clone size, CDR3 protein, CDR3 DNA. The D gene is left open where the match is weak. Clone size is given for some rows only: seen once, a few or many times, or a class if the clone is expanded.

D gene: .
V gene: TRBV7-9
CDR3 length: 13
J gene: TRBJ2-1
clone size: .
CDR3 protein: CASSYPRVNEQFF
CDR3 DNA: TGTGCCAGCAGCTACCCCAGGGTCAATGAGCAGTTCTTC

D gene: .
V gene: TRBV7-9
CDR3 length: 14
J gene: TRBJ1-5
clone size: .
CDR3 protein: CASSPDNSHQPQHF
CDR3 DNA: TGTGCCAGCAGCCCCGACAATTCCCATCAGCCCCAGCATTTT

D gene: TRBD1
V gene: TRBV4-1
CDR3 length: 16
J gene: TRBJ1-6
clone size: .
CDR3 protein: CASSHPRTGDASPLHF
CDR3 DNA: TGCGCCAGCAGCCACCCCAGGACAGGGGATGCTTCACCCCTCCACTTT

D gene: .
V gene: TRBV5-3
CDR3 length: 15
J gene: TRBJ1-2
clone size: .
CDR3 protein: CASSLFDSTTYGYTF
CDR3 DNA: TGTGCCAGCAGCTTGTTCGACAGCACCACCTATGGCTACACCTTC

D gene: TRBD2
V gene: TRBV11-2
CDR3 length: 16
J gene: TRBJ2-1
clone size: .
CDR3 protein: CASSLRLAGIYNEQFF
CDR3 DNA: TGTGCCAGCAGCCTCCGACTAGCGGGAATATACAATGAGCAGTTCTTC

D gene: .
V gene: TRBV11-2
CDR3 length: 12
J gene: TRBJ2-3
clone size: .
CDR3 protein: CASSFGGDTQYF
CDR3 DNA: TGTGCCAGCAGCTTTGGGGGGGATACGCAGTATTTT

D gene: TRBD2
V gene: TRBV13
CDR3 length: 20
J gene: TRBJ2-7
clone size: .
CDR3 protein: CASSLVGPSSGSFDRYEQYF
CDR3 DNA: TGTGCCAGCAGCTTAGTCGGCCCTTCTAGCGGGAGTTTTGATCGCTACGAGCAGTACTTC

D gene: TRBD2
V gene: TRBV5-3
CDR3 length: 15
J gene: TRBJ2-3
clone size: few
CDR3 protein: CASKTSGGFTDTQYF
CDR3 DNA: TGTGCCAGCAAGACTAGCGGGGGGTTCACAGATACGCAGTATTTT

D gene: TRBD1
V gene: TRBV29-1
CDR3 length: 15
J gene: TRBJ2-3
clone size: .
CDR3 protein: CSVESTGDSYDTQYF
CDR3 DNA: TGCAGCGTTGAAAGTACAGGGGATTCATATGATACGCAGTATTTT

D gene: TRBD1
V gene: TRBV5-1
CDR3 length: 14
J gene: TRBJ1-1
clone size: .
CDR3 protein: CASSWGTGLIEAFF
CDR3 DNA: TGCGCCAGCAGCTGGGGGACAGGGCTGATAGAAGCTTTCTTT

D gene: .
V gene: TRBV5-1
CDR3 length: 13
J gene: TRBJ2-5
clone size: .
CDR3 protein: CASSLDQEETQYF
CDR3 DNA: TGCGCCAGCAGCTTGGACCAGGAAGAGACCCAGTACTTC

D gene: TRBD2
V gene: TRBV27
CDR3 length: 15
J gene: TRBJ2-7
clone size: .
CDR3 protein: CASSFRSGSPSEQYF
CDR3 DNA: TGTGCCAGCAGTTTCAGGAGCGGGAGTCCCTCCGAGCAGTACTTC

D gene: .
V gene: TRBV5-1
CDR3 length: 19
J gene: TRBJ1-6
clone size: once
CDR3 protein: CASSLFRSVNSSYNSPLHF
CDR3 DNA: TGCGCCAGCAGCTTGTTCAGGTCAGTAAATAGCTCCTATAATTCACCCCTCCACTTT

D gene: .
V gene: TRBV27
CDR3 length: 16
J gene: TRBJ1-4
clone size: few
CDR3 protein: CASSRLLGTLNEKLFF
CDR3 DNA: TGTGCCAGCAGTCGACTTTTGGGTACTTTAAATGAAAAACTGTTTTTT

D gene: TRBD1
V gene: TRBV6-5
CDR3 length: 14
J gene: TRBJ2-7
clone size: few
CDR3 protein: CASSLQGIPYEQYF
CDR3 DNA: TGTGCCAGCAGTCTACAGGGGATTCCTTACGAGCAGTACTTC

D gene: .
V gene: TRBV19
CDR3 length: 17
J gene: TRBJ1-1
clone size: .
CDR3 protein: CASSKGSGFYEDTEAFF
CDR3 DNA: TGTGCCAGTAGTAAGGGGTCCGGGTTCTATGAGGACACTGAAGCTTTCTTT

D gene: .
V gene: TRBV2
CDR3 length: 15
J gene: TRBJ1-6
clone size: few
CDR3 protein: CASSVSAGGNSPLHF
CDR3 DNA: TGTGCCAGCAGTGTATCCGCCGGCGGTAATTCACCCCTCCACTTT

D gene: TRBD1
V gene: TRBV18
CDR3 length: 14
J gene: TRBJ1-5
clone size: .
CDR3 protein: CASSPDRSGQPQHF
CDR3 DNA: TGTGCCAGCTCACCGGACAGGAGTGGTCAGCCCCAGCATTTT

D gene: .
V gene: TRBV7-9
CDR3 length: 11
J gene: TRBJ1-1
clone size: .
CDR3 protein: CASSFTGEAFF
CDR3 DNA: TGTGCCAGCAGCTTCACGGGGGAAGCTTTCTTT

D gene: TRBD1
V gene: TRBV6-1
CDR3 length: 15
J gene: TRBJ2-7
clone size: .
CDR3 protein: CASSDSGTGIYEQYF
CDR3 DNA: TGTGCCAGCAGTGACTCCGGGACAGGGATCTACGAGCAGTACTTC